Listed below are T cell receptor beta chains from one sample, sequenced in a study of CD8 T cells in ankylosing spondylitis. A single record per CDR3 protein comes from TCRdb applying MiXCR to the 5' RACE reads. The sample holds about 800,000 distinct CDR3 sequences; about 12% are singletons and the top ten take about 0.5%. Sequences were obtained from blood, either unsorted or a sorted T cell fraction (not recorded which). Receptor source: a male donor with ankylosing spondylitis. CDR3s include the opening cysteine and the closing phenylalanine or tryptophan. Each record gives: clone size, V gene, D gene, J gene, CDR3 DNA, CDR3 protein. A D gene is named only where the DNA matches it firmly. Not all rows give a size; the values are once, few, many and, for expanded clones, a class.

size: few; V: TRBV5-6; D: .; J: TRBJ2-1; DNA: TGTGCCAGCAGCCAACCTACTACCTACAATGAGCAGTTCTTC; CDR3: CASSQPTTYNEQFF
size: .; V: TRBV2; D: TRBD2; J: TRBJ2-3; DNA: TGTGCCAGCAGTGAAGGACTAGCGGGAGCAGATACGCAGTATTTT; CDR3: CASSEGLAGADTQYF
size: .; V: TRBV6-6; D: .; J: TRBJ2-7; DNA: TGTGCCAGCAGTTACGACAGGTCCTACGAGCAGTACTTC; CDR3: CASSYDRSYEQYF
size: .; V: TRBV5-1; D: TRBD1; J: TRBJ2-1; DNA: TGCGCCAGCAGCTCTGACAGGGTTAAGAATGAGCAGTTCTTC; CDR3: CASSSDRVKNEQFF
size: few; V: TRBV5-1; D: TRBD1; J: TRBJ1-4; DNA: TGCGCCAGCAGCTTGACTACGACAGGGGGCGGTGAAAAACTGTTTTTT; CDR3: CASSLTTTGGGEKLFF
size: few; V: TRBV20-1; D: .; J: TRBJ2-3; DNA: TGCAGTGCTAGAGATGTGGGGGGATCCACAGATACGCAGTATTTT; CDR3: CSARDVGGSTDTQYF
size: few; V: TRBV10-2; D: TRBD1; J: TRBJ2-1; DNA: TGCGCCAGCTCTGGGACAGGGGCCCACAATGAGCAGTTCTTC; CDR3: CASSGTGAHNEQFF
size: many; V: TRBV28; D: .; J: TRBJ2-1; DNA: TGTGCCAGCAGTTTATCCGGGACGGATGAGCAGTTCTTC; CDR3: CASSLSGTDEQFF
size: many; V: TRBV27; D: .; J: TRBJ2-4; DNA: TGTGCCAGCAGTTTAGCAGCGGCCAAAAACATTCAGTACTTC; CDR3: CASSLAAAKNIQYF
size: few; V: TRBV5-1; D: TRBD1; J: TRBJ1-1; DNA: TGCGCCAGCAGCTGGACAGGGATCAGGGAAGCTTTCTTT; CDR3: CASSWTGIREAFF
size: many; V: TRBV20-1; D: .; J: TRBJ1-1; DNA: TGCAGTGCTAGAGATCGTACTCGGACTTCGGTACCTGAAGCTTTCTTT; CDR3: CSARDRTRTSVPEAFF
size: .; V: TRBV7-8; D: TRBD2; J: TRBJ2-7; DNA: TGTGCCAGCACCGTCGGGGGGGAATACGAGCAGTACTTC; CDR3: CASTVGGEYEQYF
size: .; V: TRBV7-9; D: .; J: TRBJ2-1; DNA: TGTGCCAGCAGCGAGCTTACGAGGGAGCAGTTCTTC; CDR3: CASSELTREQFF
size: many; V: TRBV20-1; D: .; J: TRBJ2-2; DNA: TGCAGTGCTCGGGGGGCCACCGGGGAGCTGTTTTTT; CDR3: CSARGATGELFF
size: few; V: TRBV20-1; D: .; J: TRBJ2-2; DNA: TGCAGTGCTAGACAGGGTTTAACCGGGGAGCTGTTTTTT; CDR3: CSARQGLTGELFF
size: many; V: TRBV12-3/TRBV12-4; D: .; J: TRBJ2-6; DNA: TGTGCCAGCTCCCAAGGGCTATACTTGGGGGCCAACGTCCTGACTTTC; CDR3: CASSQGLYLGANVLTF
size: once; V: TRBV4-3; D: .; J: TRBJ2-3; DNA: TGCGCCAGCAGCCAAAAGCGGGCGACAGATACGCAGTATTTT; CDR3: CASSQKRATDTQYF
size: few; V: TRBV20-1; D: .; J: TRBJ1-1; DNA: TGCAGTGCTAGACAACAGGCCCTGGGGGTCGAAGCTTTCTTT; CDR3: CSARQQALGVEAFF
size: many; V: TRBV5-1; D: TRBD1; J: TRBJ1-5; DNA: TGCGCCAGCAGCCTGACAGGGGGAACCAATCAGCCCCAGCATTTT; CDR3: CASSLTGGTNQPQHF
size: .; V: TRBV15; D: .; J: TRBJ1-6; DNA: TGTGCCACCAGCACATCCGGGTTCTATAATTCACCCCTCCACTTT; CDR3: CATSTSGFYNSPLHF
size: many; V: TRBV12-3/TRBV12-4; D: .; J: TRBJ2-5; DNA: TGTGCCAGCAGTCCAAGGAGGAAAGAGACCCAGTACTTC; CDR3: CASSPRRKETQYF
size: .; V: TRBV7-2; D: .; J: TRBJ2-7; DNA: TGTGCCAGCAGCCCGGGACCGTCGGTCTACGAGCAGTACTTC; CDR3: CASSPGPSVYEQYF
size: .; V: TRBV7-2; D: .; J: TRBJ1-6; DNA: TGTGCCAGCAGCTTAGCTGTGGGAGCTTCACCCCTCCACTTT; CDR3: CASSLAVGASPLHF
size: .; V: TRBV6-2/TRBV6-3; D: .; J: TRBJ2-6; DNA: TGTGCCAGCAGTTACCAGATTCCTGGGGCCAGCGTCCTGACTTTC; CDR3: CASSYQIPGASVLTF
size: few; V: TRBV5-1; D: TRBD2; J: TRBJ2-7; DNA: TGCGCCAGCAGCTTAGCGGGACCCCCCTACGAGCAGTACTTC; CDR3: CASSLAGPPYEQYF
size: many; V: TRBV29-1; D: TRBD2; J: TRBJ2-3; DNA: TGCAGCGTTGTTGGCCTAGCGGGAGGCACAGATACGCAGTATTTT; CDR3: CSVVGLAGGTDTQYF
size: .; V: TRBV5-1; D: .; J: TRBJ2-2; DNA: TGCGCCAGCAGCTATGACGGGACCGGGGAGCTGTTTTTT; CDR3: CASSYDGTGELFF
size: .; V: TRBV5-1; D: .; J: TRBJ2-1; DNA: TGCGCCAGCACCCCGCCGGGCATCTCCTACAATGAGCAGTTCTTC; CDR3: CASTPPGISYNEQFF
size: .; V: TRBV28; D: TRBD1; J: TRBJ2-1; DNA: TGTGCCAGCACCTCGACAGGGTTCGTCGAGCAGTTCTTC; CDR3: CASTSTGFVEQFF
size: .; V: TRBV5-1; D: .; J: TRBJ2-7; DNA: TGCGCCAGCAGCCCGAGGTCAGGGGGGCGATCCTACGAGCAGTACTTC; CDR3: CASSPRSGGRSYEQYF
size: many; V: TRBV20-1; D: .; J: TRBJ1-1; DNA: TGCAGTGCCAGTCCTCGCACTGAAGCTTTCTTT; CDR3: CSASPRTEAFF
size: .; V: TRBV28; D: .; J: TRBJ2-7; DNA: TGTGCCAGCACCGTGGGCATGTCCTACTCCTACGAGCAGTACTTC; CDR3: CASTVGMSYSYEQYF
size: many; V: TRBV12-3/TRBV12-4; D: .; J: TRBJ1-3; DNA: TGTGCCAGCAGTATCACACAGGGAAACACCATATATTTT; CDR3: CASSITQGNTIYF
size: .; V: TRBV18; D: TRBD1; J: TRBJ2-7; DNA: TGTGCCAGCTCACCAACGACAGGGGAGTACGAGCAGTACTTC; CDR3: CASSPTTGEYEQYF
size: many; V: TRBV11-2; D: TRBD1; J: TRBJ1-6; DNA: TGTGCCAGCACCTTGCGGGGGACAGGTCGTTCACCCCTCCACTTT; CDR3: CASTLRGTGRSPLHF
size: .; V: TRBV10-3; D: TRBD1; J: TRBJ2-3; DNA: TGTGCCATCAGTGAGCCGGACAGGGGAACAGATACGCAGTATTTT; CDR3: CAISEPDRGTDTQYF
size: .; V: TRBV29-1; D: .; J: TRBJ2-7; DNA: TGCAGCGTGGGGGGTCCGATCGACGAGCAGTACTTC; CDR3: CSVGGPIDEQYF
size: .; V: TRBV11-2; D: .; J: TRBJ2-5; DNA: TGTGCCAGCAGCTTAGTACCCGGAGGCCCGGGGAAAGAGACCCAGTACTTC; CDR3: CASSLVPGGPGKETQYF
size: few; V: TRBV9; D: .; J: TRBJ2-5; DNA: TGTGCCAGCAGCGTAGACCCAGGGGAGACCCAGTACTTC; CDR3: CASSVDPGETQYF
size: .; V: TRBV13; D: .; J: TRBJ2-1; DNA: TGTGCCATGAGCCCCGTATCCTACAATGAGCAGTTCTTC; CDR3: CAMSPVSYNEQFF
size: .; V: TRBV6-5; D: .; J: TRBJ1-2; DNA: TGTGCCAGCAGTTACCAGGGGAATGGCTACACCTTC; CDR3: CASSYQGNGYTF
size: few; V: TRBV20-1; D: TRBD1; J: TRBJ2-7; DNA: TGCAGTGCTTCATCCGGGACAGACTCCTACGAGCAGTACTTC; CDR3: CSASSGTDSYEQYF
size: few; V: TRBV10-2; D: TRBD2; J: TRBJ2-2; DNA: TGCGCCAGCAGTTGGACTAGCGGGAGGACCACCGGGGAGCTGTTTTTT; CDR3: CASSWTSGRTTGELFF
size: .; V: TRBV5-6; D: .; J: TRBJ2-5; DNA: TGTGCCAGCAGCCCTCCCAACTCTGGGACCCAGTACTTC; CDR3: CASSPPNSGTQYF
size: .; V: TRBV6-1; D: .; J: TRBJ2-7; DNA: TGTGCCAGCAGTGATATGGCTGGTCGGTGGTACGAGCAGTACTTC; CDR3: CASSDMAGRWYEQYF